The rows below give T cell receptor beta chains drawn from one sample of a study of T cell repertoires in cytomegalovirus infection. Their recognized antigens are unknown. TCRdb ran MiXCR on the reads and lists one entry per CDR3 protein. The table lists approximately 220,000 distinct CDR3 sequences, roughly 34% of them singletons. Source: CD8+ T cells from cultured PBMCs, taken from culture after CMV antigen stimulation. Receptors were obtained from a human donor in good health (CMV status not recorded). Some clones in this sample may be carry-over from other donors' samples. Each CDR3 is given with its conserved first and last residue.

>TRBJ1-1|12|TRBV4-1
CASSQEGVEAFF
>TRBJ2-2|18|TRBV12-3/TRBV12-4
CASSLFSGGTGGTGELFF
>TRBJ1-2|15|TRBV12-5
CASGPGTGEEYGYTF
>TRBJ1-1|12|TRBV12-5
CASGSYATEAFF
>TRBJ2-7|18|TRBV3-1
CASSAMSNRVGAPYEQYF
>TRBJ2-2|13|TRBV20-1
CSTGMVGTGELFF
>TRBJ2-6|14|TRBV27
CASRPLSGANVLTF
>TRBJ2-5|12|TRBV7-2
CASSPDWETQYF
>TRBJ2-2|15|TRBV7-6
CASSPAGSTTGELFF
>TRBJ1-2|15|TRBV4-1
CASSQETGEGYGYTF
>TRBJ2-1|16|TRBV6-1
CASSGQGTYAYNEQFF
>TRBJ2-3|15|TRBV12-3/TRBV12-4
CASSLGQKVPDTQYF
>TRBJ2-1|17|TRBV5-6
CASSLISGTSSYNEQFF
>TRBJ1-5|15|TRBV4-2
CASSQDEGAGQPQHF